Below, one T cell receptor beta chain is given with its context. No antigen is known for it. This sample was taken from a study of T cell repertoires in cytomegalovirus infection. Across the whole study: Recently identified HLA-C-restricted CMV epitopes were used, and well-studied HLA-B-restricted CMV epitopes were used as well. An indication of both CMV infection and matching HLA type came from public TCR beta signatures. General study results and limits: Summed frequency of public TCR beta families distinguished CMV carriers with the relevant HLA. CMV-specific HLA-C-restricted TCR beta clonotypes dominated the ex vivo response.

TCRdb redid the calling of the reads with MiXCR, one entry per CDR3 protein. Here the sample spans hundreds of thousands of distinct CDR3 sequences, about 33% being singletons. Germline V gene lookup returns CDR1 SQVTM and CDR2 ANQGSEA. The CDR3 covers 13 residues. V was clipped by 3 bases and J by 4 bases; unmatched bases: 2. Sequencing used cultured PBMCs, obtained from culture after CMV antigen stimulation. The clonotype comes from a human donor in good health (CMV status not recorded). Some clones in this sample may be carry-over from other donors' samples. The chain joins TRBV29-1 to TRBJ2-1, with 8 positions matching TRBD2. CDR3 amino acids: CSVDSGKYNEQFF. In DNA, the CDR3 is TGCAGCGTTGATAGCGGGAAATACAATGAGCAGTTCTTC.